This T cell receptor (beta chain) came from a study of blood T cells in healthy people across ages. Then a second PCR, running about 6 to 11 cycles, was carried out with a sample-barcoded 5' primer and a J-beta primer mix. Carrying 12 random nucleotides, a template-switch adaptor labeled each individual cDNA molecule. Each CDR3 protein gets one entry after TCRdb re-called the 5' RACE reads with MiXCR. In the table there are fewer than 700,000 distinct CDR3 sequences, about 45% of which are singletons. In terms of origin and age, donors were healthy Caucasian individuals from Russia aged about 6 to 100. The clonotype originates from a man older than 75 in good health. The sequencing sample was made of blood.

CDR3: CASSNGLADSTDTQYF. CDR3 in DNA: TGTGCCAGCAGCAACGGACTAGCGGATAGCACAGATACGCAGTATTTT. V gene TRBV3-1 combines with J gene TRBJ2-3; 10 bases are shared with TRBD2. The J segment lost 0 bases and the V segment lost 5 bases, leaving 5 bases of the junction unmatched. The CDR3 sequence is 16 residues long. Looked up from germline, CDR1 is LGHDT and CDR2 is YNNKEL (reference sequence).